This TCR beta chain is drawn from a study of cytomegalovirus exposure and HLA in healthy donors. PCR primers comprised 60 Vbeta and 13 Jbeta primers. Assay used: immunoSEQ multiplex PCR; TCRdb lists only in-frame clones, some missing. The sample has 95,000 to 130,000 clones; about 69% are singletons. V was cut by 4 bases and J by 6 bases, with 10 bases left in between. The CDR3 runs to 13 residues. The germline V gene encodes CDR1 SGDLS and CDR2 YYNGEE. Sequenced sample: PBMCs. The sequence came from a woman younger than 30 in good health and CMV-seronegative. The V gene is TRBV9, the J gene TRBJ1-4; tentative D call: TRBD1 (6 bases). CDR3 sequence (DNA): TGTGCCAGCAGCAAGGGGGTCGATGAAAAACTGTTTTTT. Translated, it gives CASSKGVDEKLFF.